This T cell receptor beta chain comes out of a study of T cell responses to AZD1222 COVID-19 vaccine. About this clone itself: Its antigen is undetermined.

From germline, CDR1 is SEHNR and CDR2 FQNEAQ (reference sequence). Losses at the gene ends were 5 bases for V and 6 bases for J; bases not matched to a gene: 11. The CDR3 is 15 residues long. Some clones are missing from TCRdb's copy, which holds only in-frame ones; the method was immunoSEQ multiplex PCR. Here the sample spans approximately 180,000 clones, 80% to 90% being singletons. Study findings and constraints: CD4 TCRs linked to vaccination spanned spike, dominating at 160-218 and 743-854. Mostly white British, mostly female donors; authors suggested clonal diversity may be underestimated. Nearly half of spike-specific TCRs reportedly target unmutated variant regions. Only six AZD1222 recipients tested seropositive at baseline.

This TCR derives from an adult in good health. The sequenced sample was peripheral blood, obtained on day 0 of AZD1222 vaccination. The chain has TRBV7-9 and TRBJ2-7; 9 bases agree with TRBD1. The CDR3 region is CASSGGDRVLLEQYF. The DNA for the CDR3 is TGTGCCAGCAGCGGCGGGGACAGGGTTTTGCTCGAGCAGTACTTC.